This T cell receptor (beta chain) was identified during a study of control samples from healthy donors and cancer patients. The CDR3 loop spans 14 amino acids. CDR1 and CDR2 (germline): SGHTA, FQGTGA. The V and J ends lost 4 bases and 1 base respectively, with 7 bases between them. TCRdb's copy holds only in-frame clones and misses some; the assay was immunoSEQ multiplex PCR. The sample includes roughly 76,000 clones, roughly 93% seen only once; the top ten take around 4.7%. The chain joins TRBV7-3 to TRBJ2-2, with D uncertain. This sequence originates from a woman aged 18-29 years in good health. Input material: blood. CDR3 residues: CASSSQENTGELFF. The CDR3 DNA reads as TGTGCCAGCAGCTCACAAGAGAACACCGGGGAGCTGTTTTTT.